The 16 T cell receptor beta chains below were found in one sample sequenced in a study of glioma-infiltrating T cells after dendritic cell vaccination. Some clones are missing from TCRdb's copy, which holds only in-frame ones; the method was immunoSEQ multiplex PCR. The sample has 90,000 to 100,000 clones, 79% seen once; the top ten hold roughly 5.6%. The sample was blood, taken before dendritic cell vaccination. The source is a human donor with glioblastoma.

The chain joins TRBV6-6 to TRBJ1-1; 10 bases agree with TRBD1. This CDR3 is built from 16 residues. Germline trimming cut 5 bases from V and 7 bases from J; bases unmatched to any gene: 13. The germline V gene encodes CDR1 MNHNY and CDR2 SVGAGI (reference sequence). The CDR3, as DNA: TGTGCCAGCAGTCCCGGGACAGGGGCCGCCGAAGGTGAAGCTTTCTTT. Its translation: CASSPGTGAAEGEAFF.

The V call is TRBV11-2, the J call TRBJ2-7, with 13 bases identical to TRBD2. The V and J ends lost 2 bases and 2 bases, in that order; junction bases with no gene match: 6. The CDR3 runs to 17 residues. Looked up from germline, CDR1 is SGHAT and CDR2 is FQNNGV. The CDR3 DNA follows: TGTGCCAGCAGCTTAATCCTGGGACTAGCGGGGCCCTACGAGCAGTACTTC. It translates to CASSLILGLAGPYEQYF.

V and J are TRBV7-6 and TRBJ2-6, with 7 bases matching TRBD2. The junction had 4 bases not matched to a gene; V was cut back by 2 bases and J by 0 bases. Germline V lookup: CDR1 SGHVS, CDR2 FNYEAQ. The CDR3 is 17 amino acids. The CDR3 protein is CASSLLGGSSGANVLTF. The CDR3 DNA reads TGTGCCAGCAGCTTATTGGGGGGGAGCTCTGGGGCCAACGTCCTGACTTTC.

This chain joins TRBV27 and TRBJ2-7, with a weak D call TRBD1 (7 bases). Trimming cost V 7 bases and J 3 bases, with 10 bases left between them. The CDR3 is 12 amino acids. The V gene's germline CDR1 is MNHEY and CDR2 SMNVEV (reference sequence). The CDR3 DNA sequence: TGTGCCAGCACAGGGGGGTTCTACGAGCAGTACTTC. Its translation is CASTGGFYEQYF.

J is TRBJ1-5 and V is TRBV19; TRBD1 might be the D (6 bases). The CDR3 is made up of 14 amino acids. With 4 bases removed from V and 3 bases from J, the gap between germline ends came to 10 bases. Germline assignment: CDR1 LNHDA and CDR2 SQIVND (reference sequence). The CDR3 DNA reads TGTGCCAGTAGTACGCGACAGGTCAATCAGCCCCAGCATTTT. This gives the protein CASSTRQVNQPQHF.

The V and J genes are TRBV9 and TRBJ2-1; D remains ambiguous. The CDR3 runs to 14 residues. V gave up 7 bases and J gave up 7 bases, with 18 bases separating them. From germline, CDR1 is SGDLS and CDR2 YYNGEE. The CDR3 bases are TGTGCCAGCGCGAACTACCTGGTGAGTAATGAGCAGTTCTTC. It specifies CASANYLVSNEQFF. The complete variable domain, with remaining parts taken from reference TRBV9 and TRBJ2-1, reads DSGVTQTPKHLITATGQRVTLRCSPRSGDLSVYWYQQSLDQGLQFLIQYYNGEERAKGNILERFSAQQFPDLHSELNLSSLELGDSALYFCASANYLVSNEQFFGPGTRLTVL.

The chain recombines TRBV2 with TRBJ2-3; D is perhaps TRBD2 (5 bases). V lost 6 bases and J lost 2, with 12 bases in between. The CDR3 has 14 amino acids. The germline CDR1 and CDR2 sequences are SNHLY and FYNNEI. The CDR3 loop reads CASRRSGYTDTQYF. The CDR3 DNA reads as TGTGCCAGCAGACGCAGCGGTTACACAGATACGCAGTATTTT.

The J gene is TRBJ2-7, the V gene TRBV30, with D uncertain. The V end was cut by 3 bases, the J end by 4 bases, with 16 bases between. The CDR3 runs 14 residues. Per germline, CDR1 GTSNPN and CDR2 SVGIG (reference sequence). The CDR3 sequence is CAWSAPPPTYEQYF. The CDR3 nucleotides are TGTGCCTGGAGCGCCCCGCCCCCCACATACGAGCAGTACTTC.

This clone was picked up a small number of times. V is TRBV19 and J is TRBJ1-2; 12 bases map to TRBD1. V trimming: 7 bases; J trimming: 8 bases; junction bases outside the gene matches: 8. Per the germline V gene, CDR1 is LNHDA and CDR2 is SQIVND (reference sequence). The CDR3 has 14 amino acids. The CDR3 is CASNRDRGRWGYTF. The DNA for the CDR3 is TGTGCCAGTAATCGGGACAGGGGGCGGTGGGGCTACACCTTC.

The chain couples TRBV28 to TRBJ1-4, with TRBD1 as a possible D gene (5 bases). V gave up 6 bases and J gave up 17 bases, with 22 bases separating them. CDR1 MDHEN and CDR2 SYDVKM come from the germline V gene. CDR3 length: 13 residues. Written as DNA, the CDR3 is TGTGCCAGCAGGGCGGGGGTTGTGGGGCGACTTTTTTTT. Its translation: CASRAGVVGRLFF.

This clone came up a few times. The chain uses TRBV6-1 and TRBJ1-2, with TRBD1 matching 8 bases. From germline, CDR1 is MNHNS and CDR2 SASEGT. The CDR3 runs to 15 residues. V lost 2 bases, J lost 2 bases, and 4 bases stayed unmatched. The CDR3 here is CASSEQGAGNYGYTF. As DNA, the CDR3 is TGTGCCAGCAGTGAACAGGGGGCAGGAAACTATGGCTACACCTTC.

The V gene is TRBV10-3, the J gene TRBJ2-7, with a possible D match to TRBD2 (7 bases). Germline V gene data show CDR1 as ENHRY and CDR2 as SYGVKD. The CDR3 totals 14 residues. V gave up 7 bases and J gave up 3 bases, with 16 bases separating them. CDR3 sequence reads: CAITARGADYEQYF. The DNA for the CDR3 is TGTGCCATCACCGCTCGGGGGGCTGACTACGAGCAGTACTTC.

The chain recombines TRBV9 with TRBJ2-1; D might be TRBD2 (5 bases). Germline V CDR1 and CDR2: SGDLS, YYNGEE. This CDR3 is 15 amino acids long. V lost 0 bases to trimming and J lost 4 bases, with 11 bases between them. The CDR3 DNA is TGTGCCAGCAGCGTAGTTGCGGGTTCATACAATGAGCAGTTCTTC. This encodes CASSVVAGSYNEQFF. Combining the CDR3 with reference TRBV9 and TRBJ2-1 gives the whole variable domain DSGVTQTPKHLITATGQRVTLRCSPRSGDLSVYWYQQSLDQGLQFLIQYYNGEERAKGNILERFSAQQFPDLHSELNLSSLELGDSALYFCASSVVAGSYNEQFFGPGTRLTVL.

The V gene is TRBV9, the J gene TRBJ1-3; TRBD1 matches 7 bases. V lost 3 bases and J lost 2; bases outside the gene matches: 11. The CDR3 runs 17 residues. The germline V gene has CDR1 SGDLS and CDR2 YYNGEE. DNA of the CDR3: TGTGCCAGCAGCGCCATAACAGGGGTCCCAGCTGGAAACACCATATATTTT. Translation gives CASSAITGVPAGNTIYF.

V usage is TRBV2 and J usage is TRBJ2-3, with 14 bases identical to TRBD2. The trim removed 7 bases at V and 2 bases at J, leaving 8 bases unmatched. The V gene's germline CDR1 is SNHLY and CDR2 FYNNEI. This CDR3 region has 17 residues. The CDR3 is CASTLTSGGANTDTQYF. CDR3 nucleotides: TGTGCCAGCACCCTGACTAGCGGGGGGGCGAACACAGATACGCAGTATTTT.

This chain links TRBV6-5 with TRBJ2-3; 13 positions agree with TRBD2. The length of the CDR3 is 15 residues. The germline V gene has CDR1 MNHEY and CDR2 SVGAGI. Germline trimming cut 5 bases from V and 4 bases from J; bases unmatched to any gene: 3. CDR3 in DNA: TGTGCCAGCAGTGGACTAGCGGGAGCTTCAGATACGCAGTATTTT. This codes for CASSGLAGASDTQYF.